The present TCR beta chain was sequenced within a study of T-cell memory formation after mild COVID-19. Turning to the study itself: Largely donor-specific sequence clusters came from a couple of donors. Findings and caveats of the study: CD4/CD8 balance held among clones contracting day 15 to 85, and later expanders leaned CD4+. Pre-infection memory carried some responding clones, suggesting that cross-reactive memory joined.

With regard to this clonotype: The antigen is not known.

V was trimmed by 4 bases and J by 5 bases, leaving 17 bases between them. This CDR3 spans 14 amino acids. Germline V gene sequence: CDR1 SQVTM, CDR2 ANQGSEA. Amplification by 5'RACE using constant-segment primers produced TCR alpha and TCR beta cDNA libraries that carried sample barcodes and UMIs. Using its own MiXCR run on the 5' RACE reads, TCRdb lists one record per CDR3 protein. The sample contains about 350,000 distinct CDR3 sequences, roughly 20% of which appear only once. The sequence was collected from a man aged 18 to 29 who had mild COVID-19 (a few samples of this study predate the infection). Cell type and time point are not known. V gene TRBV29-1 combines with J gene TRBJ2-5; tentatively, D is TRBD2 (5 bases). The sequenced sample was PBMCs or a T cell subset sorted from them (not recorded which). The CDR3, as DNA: TGCAGCGTTGTCTTATCGGGGATCGGGGAGACCCAGTACTTC. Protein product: CSVVLSGIGETQYF.